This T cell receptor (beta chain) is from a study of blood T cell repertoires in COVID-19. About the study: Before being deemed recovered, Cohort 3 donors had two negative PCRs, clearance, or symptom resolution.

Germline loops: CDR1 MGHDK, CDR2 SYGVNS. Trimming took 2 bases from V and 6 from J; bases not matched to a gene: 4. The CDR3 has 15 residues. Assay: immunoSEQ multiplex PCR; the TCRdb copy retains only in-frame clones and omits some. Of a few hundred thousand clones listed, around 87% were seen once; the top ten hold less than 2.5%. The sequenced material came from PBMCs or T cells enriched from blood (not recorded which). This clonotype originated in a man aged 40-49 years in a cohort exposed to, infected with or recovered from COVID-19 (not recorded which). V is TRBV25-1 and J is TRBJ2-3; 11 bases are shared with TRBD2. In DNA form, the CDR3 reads TGTGCCAGCAGTGAACTAGCGGGAGGACGGGATACGCAGTATTTT. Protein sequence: CASSELAGGRDTQYF.